This T cell receptor beta chain is from a study of T-cell reconstitution after alpha-beta-depleted transplantation in children. Germline V gene sequence: CDR1 MNHEY, CDR2 SMNVEV (reference sequence). V lost 2 bases and J 3 bases, leaving 11 bases between the germline ends. The CDR3 length is 15 residues. Library preparation (for TCRbeta) was performed with unique molecular identifiers. TCRdb called the PCR reads again in MiXCR, with one record for every CDR3 protein. The profile covers 750,000 to 950,000 distinct CDR3 sequences, with 16% appearing a single time and roughly 4.8% taken by the ten largest. This clonotype was detected only a few times. Its specificity is not known. Study observations and caveats: When one year had passed after transplant, most T-cell counts and diversity came from newly produced T cells. After transplant, at about two months, alpha-beta T cells were reportedly derived from several hundred expanded graft clones. Some patients owed their high day-60 TCRbeta diversity to surviving recipient T cells and thymic progenitors.

The source is a male patient aged 10 to 17 who had a stem cell transplant for acute lymphoblastic leukemia, so the T cells may come from the graft donor. Sequenced material: PBMCs, mostly from graft donor cells, taken 360 days after TCRalphabeta/CD19-depleted stem cell transplant. This chain links TRBV27 with TRBJ1-5; no reliable D call. CDR3 amino acids: CASSLRSLDNQPQHF. The CDR3 nucleotides read TGTGCCAGCAGTTTACGATCCCTCGACAATCAGCCCCAGCATTTT.